This passage covers 30 T cell receptor beta chains from one sample sequenced in a study of shared T cell receptors in the human thymus. Method: immunoSEQ multiplex PCR; TCRdb's copy keeps in-frame clones and lacks some. This table has some 720,000 clones, roughly 90% appearing once. Separately, the same data were catalogued under a study of human thymus T cells.

Source material: thymocytes. These receptors all come from a boy less than two years old with a congenital heart defect.

J is TRBJ1-2 and V is TRBV4-3; 10 positions match TRBD1. Germline values: CDR1 LGHNA, CDR2 YSLEER. After removal of 0 bases from V and 8 bases from J, the junction contained 6 bases not matched to a gene. This CDR3 is built from 15 residues. As DNA, the CDR3 is TGCGCCAGCAGCCAAGATAGGGACAGGGGTCCCGGCTACACCTTC. It translates to CASSQDRDRGPGYTF.

This clone is a singleton in its sample. The chain combines TRBV7-9 with TRBJ2-7; D is perhaps TRBD2 (6 bases). This CDR3 spans 14 amino acids. Germline V gives CDR1 SEHNR, CDR2 FQNEAQ (reference sequence). Trimming took off 5 bases at V and 7 bases at J, with 18 bases between the two ends. The CDR3 loop is CASSLEAGPGEQYF. The CDR3 nucleotides are TGTGCCAGCAGCCTAGAAGCGGGCCCGGGGGAGCAGTACTTC.

The chain carries TRBV19 and TRBJ1-2; 8 bases map to TRBD1. In germline, CDR1 is LNHDA, CDR2 SQIVND (reference sequence). CDR3 size: 14 residues. V lost 10 bases to trimming and J lost 6 bases; unmatched junction nucleotides: 13. The DNA of the CDR3 is TGTGCCACCTTTGGTGGCAGGGGGCTGGATGGCTACACCTTC. Its protein is CATFGGRGLDGYTF.

The rearrangement uses TRBV6-6 and TRBJ1-2, with a tentative D call TRBD1 (6 bases). CDR3 size: 13 residues. From germline, CDR1 is MNHNY and CDR2 SVGAGI (reference sequence). The germline V and J ends were trimmed by 5 bases and 7 bases, with 14 bases remaining between them. CDR3 bases: TGTGCCAGCAGTGCCACAGGGCAGGGTGGCTACACCTTC. Translated, it gives CASSATGQGGYTF.

The chain links TRBV19 to TRBJ1-2, with TRBD1 identical over 7 bases. Trimming removed 6 bases from V and 7 bases from J; junction bases left unmatched: 8. The CDR3 is 13 amino acids. Germline CDR1 reads LNHDA; CDR2 reads SQIVND (reference sequence). The CDR3 protein is CASRLTGVPGYTF. The CDR3 coding sequence is TGTGCCAGTAGACTCACAGGGGTCCCTGGCTACACCTTC.

This sequence joins TRBV6-1 and TRBJ2-7; 12 bases are a match to TRBD2. Unmatched junction bases numbered 3, after V lost 6 bases and J lost 0 bases. CDR3 length: 15 amino acids. CDR1 is MNHNS, CDR2 SASEGT, per germline. CDR3 nucleotide sequence: TGTGCCAGCAGAAAGGGACTAGCGGGCTCCTACGAGCAGTACTTC. This encodes CASRKGLAGSYEQYF.

The chain has TRBV15 and TRBJ2-1; 9 bases are a match to TRBD2. Trimming cost V 2 bases and J 5 bases; bases outside gene matches: 10. CDR1 is LNHNV, CDR2 YYDKDF, per germline (reference sequence). The CDR3 is 17 amino acids. CDR3 sequence (DNA): TGTGCCACCAGCAGATCGATAGCGGGAGTGATCAACAATGAGCAGTTCTTC. Residues: CATSRSIAGVINNEQFF.

This clone has more than one count but fewer than ten. The CDR3 bases are TGTGCCATCAGTGAAGCACAGGGGGCAAGGAGTCAGCCCCAGCATTTT. This gives the protein CAISEAQGARSQPQHF. The genes are TRBV10-3 and TRBJ1-5, with 9 bases lining up with TRBD1. The CDR3 is 16 residues long. Germline CDR1 reads ENHRY; CDR2 reads SYGVKD. The junction had 9 bases not matched to a gene; V was cut back by 3 bases and J by 6 bases.

This clone has a single count. This chain uses TRBV29-1 with TRBJ2-7; possible D gene TRBD2, 5 bases. The ends were cut back, 6 bases at V and 5 bases at J, with 14 bases in the middle. The germline gives CDR1 SQVTM, CDR2 ANQGSEA. This CDR3 region has 12 residues. The CDR3 here is CSVGSTRNEQYF. The CDR3 nucleotides are TGCAGCGTGGGTTCTACTAGGAACGAGCAGTACTTC.

This chain connects TRBV7-6 to TRBJ2-1, with 15 bases that match TRBD2. Germline lookup yields CDR1 SGHVS and CDR2 FNYEAQ. There are 19 residues in the CDR3. V lost 4 bases and J lost 4; bases outside the gene matches: 11. This chain's CDR3 is CASSSKGLAGGPLYNEQFF. CDR3 nucleotides: TGTGCCAGCAGCTCAAAGGGACTAGCGGGAGGACCCCTTTACAATGAGCAGTTCTTC.

V is TRBV2 and J is TRBJ2-1; a possible D gene is TRBD1 (6 bases). Trimming took off 4 bases at V and 7 bases at J, with 23 bases between the two ends. Germline CDR1 and CDR2: SNHLY and FYNNEI. The CDR3 is 17 amino acids. This CDR3 is CASSAFTGRAVRNEQFF. CDR3 DNA: TGTGCCAGCAGTGCGTTTACAGGGAGAGCCGTCCGGAATGAGCAGTTCTTC.

The rearrangement links TRBV27 to TRBJ2-2, with 10 bases identical to TRBD1. Germline loops: CDR1 MNHEY, CDR2 SMNVEV (reference sequence). This CDR3 contains 17 residues. J was trimmed by 7 bases and V by 4 bases; bases with no gene match: 12. This chain's CDR3 is CASSSGRDRGGGGELFF. The CDR3 region has the DNA TGTGCCAGCAGTTCGGGGAGGGACAGGGGAGGAGGCGGGGAGCTGTTTTTT.

The V call is TRBV7-8, the J call TRBJ1-2; 11 bases match TRBD1. The CDR3 runs to 15 residues. The V segment lost 4 bases and the J segment 2 bases; nucleotides outside the gene matches: 3. The germline gives CDR1 SGHVS, CDR2 FQNEAQ. Here the CDR3 DNA reads TGTGCCAGCAGCTCAGGGACAGGGGGAAACTATGGCTACACCTTC. As protein: CASSSGTGGNYGYTF.

CDR3 sequence (DNA): TGCGCCAGCAGCTCTATAGCGGGGGGCTCCTACAATGAGCAGTTCTTC. Protein: CASSSIAGGSYNEQFF. This chain joins TRBV5-1 and TRBJ2-1; 10 bases match TRBD2. Unmatched junction bases numbered 3, after V lost 3 bases and J lost 0 bases. The CDR3 is 16 amino acids. Germline V gene data show CDR1 as SGHRS and CDR2 as YFSETQ.

The table lists this clone with a few counts. The rearrangement uses TRBV14 and TRBJ2-1; D might be TRBD2 (6 bases). There are 15 residues in the CDR3. CDR1 SGHDN and CDR2 FVKESK come from the germline V gene. V was cut by 1 base and J by 1 base, with 8 bases left in between. The CDR3 coding sequence is TGTGCCAGCAGCCAAGTGGCGGGGTCCTACAATGAGCAGTTCTTC. Translating gives CASSQVAGSYNEQFF.

This chain links TRBV9 with TRBJ2-7, with TRBD2 matching 8 bases. In germline, CDR1 is SGDLS, CDR2 YYNGEE. J was trimmed by 1 base and V by 2 bases; bases with no gene match: 8. The CDR3 is made up of 16 amino acids. The CDR3 protein is CASSVPPVAGSYEQYF. The CDR3 DNA sequence: TGTGCCAGCAGCGTCCCCCCGGTAGCGGGGTCCTACGAGCAGTACTTC.

The J gene is TRBJ2-7, the V gene TRBV19, with a tentative D call TRBD1 (6 bases). Germline CDR1 LNHDA, CDR2 SQIVND (reference sequence). The CDR3 runs 14 residues. Trimming cost V 7 bases and J 2 bases, with 15 bases left between them. As DNA, the CDR3 is TGTGCCAGTAAATCCGTGGGGGCCCCCTACGAGCAGTACTTC. Protein product: CASKSVGAPYEQYF.

The rearrangement uses TRBV6-5 and TRBJ2-7, with 11 nucleotides matching TRBD2. The CDR3 sequence is 15 residues long. V trimming: 0 bases; J trimming: 4 bases; junction bases outside the gene matches: 2. In germline, CDR1 is MNHEY, CDR2 SVGAGI. Written as DNA, the CDR3 is TGTGCCAGCAGTTACTCACTAGCGGGGGATTACGAGCAGTACTTC. Translation gives CASSYSLAGDYEQYF.

J is TRBJ2-1 and V is TRBV19; 8 bases map to TRBD2. Germline V gives CDR1 LNHDA, CDR2 SQIVND (reference sequence). The CDR3 is made up of 17 amino acids. The J segment lost 1 base and the V segment lost 3 bases, leaving 8 bases of the junction unmatched. For the CDR3, the DNA is TGTGCCAGTAGTATGGTCGGTGAGCGGGAGTCCTACAATGAGCAGTTCTTC. Amino acids: CASSMVGERESYNEQFF.

The rearrangement uses TRBV28 and TRBJ2-7, with TRBD2 as a possible D gene (6 bases). V lost 7 bases and J 2 bases, leaving 18 bases between the germline ends. CDR3 length: 15 residues. Germline CDR1 and CDR2: MDHEN and SYDVKM. For the CDR3, the DNA is TGTGCCAGCAATGGGAGTCCGGGAGAGGCCTACGAGCAGTACTTC. Translation gives CASNGSPGEAYEQYF. The complete variable domain, with remaining parts taken from reference TRBV28 and TRBJ2-7, reads DVKVTQSSRYLVKRTGEKVFLECVQDMDHENMFWYRQDPGLGLRLIYFSYDVKMKEKGDIPEGYSVSREKKERFSLILESASTNQTSMYLCASNGSPGEAYEQYFGPGTRLTVT.

The genes are TRBV6-4 and TRBJ2-2; 11 nucleotides agree with TRBD1. The CDR3 is 15 residues long. Per the germline V gene, CDR1 is MRHNA and CDR2 is SNTAGT. Trimming took 6 bases from V and 5 from J; bases not matched to a gene: 5. The CDR3 DNA follows: TGTGCCAGCAGCCGGACAGGGGGCTTAACCGGGGAGCTGTTTTTT. Its protein is CASSRTGGLTGELFF.

V and J are TRBV15 and TRBJ2-1; no reliable D call. V gave up 1 base and J gave up 0 bases, with 19 bases separating them. The CDR3 sequence is 19 residues long. The germline V gene has CDR1 LNHNV and CDR2 YYDKDF (reference sequence). As DNA, the CDR3 is TGTGCCACCAGCAGAGTTAATACGGCGGCCCCGAGCTCCTACAATGAGCAGTTCTTC. Its translation: CATSRVNTAAPSSYNEQFF.

The chain combines TRBV6-5 with TRBJ2-7, with 7 nucleotides matching TRBD2. Losses at the gene ends were 6 bases for V and 7 bases for J; bases not matched to a gene: 15. The germline CDR1 and CDR2 sequences are MNHEY and SVGAGI. The CDR3 sequence is 15 residues long. CDR3 sequence: CASSPGGEGRREQYF. The CDR3 region has the DNA TGTGCCAGCAGCCCTGGGGGGGAGGGAAGAAGGGAGCAGTACTTC.

The chain couples TRBV6-5 to TRBJ1-4, with 7 bases fitting TRBD1. J gave up 4 bases and V 6 bases, and 5 bases lay outside the gene matches. The germline V gene encodes CDR1 MNHEY and CDR2 SVGAGI. The CDR3 contains 14 residues. DNA for the CDR3: TGTGCCAGCAGAAGACAGGGCCTTAATGAAAAACTGTTTTTT. Translation: CASRRQGLNEKLFF.

A single count supports this clone. The chain employs TRBV4-2 and TRBJ2-2, with D tentatively TRBD2 (6 bases). V was pared by 10 bases and J by 4 bases, with 16 bases between. The CDR3 runs 14 residues. Germline CDR1 is LGHNA and CDR2 is YNFKEQ. CDR3: CAIRDSRATGELFF. Written as DNA, the CDR3 is TGTGCCATACGGGACTCACGAGCCACCGGGGAGCTGTTTTTT.

The chain has TRBV11-2 and TRBJ2-3, with a possible D match to TRBD2 (5 bases). This CDR3 has 15 residues. The germline V and J ends were trimmed by 2 bases and 0 bases, with 9 bases remaining between them. The V gene's germline CDR1 is SGHAT and CDR2 FQNNGV. CDR3 bases: TGTGCCAGCAGCTTAACCGGGATCAGCACAGATACGCAGTATTTT. It specifies CASSLTGISTDTQYF.

This clone appeared a few times. V usage is TRBV4-3 and J usage is TRBJ2-5; the D gene is possibly TRBD1 (5 bases). The last part of the DNA fits TRBJ2-7 better; the J call may be wrong. The CDR3 consists of 15 residues. Germline V gives CDR1 LGHNA, CDR2 YSLEER. CDR3 in amino acids: CASSQDPQGSYEQYF. CDR3 in DNA: TGCGCCAGCAGCCAAGATCCTCAGGGTTCCTACGAGCAGTACTTC.

This chain links TRBV27 with TRBJ2-7, with TRBD2 identical over 8 bases. The CDR3 is 16 residues long. V gave up 0 bases and J gave up 3 bases; unmatched junction bases: 7. Germline V gene data show CDR1 as MNHEY and CDR2 as SMNVEV (reference sequence). This CDR3 reads CASSLSSGGLGYEQYF. The CDR3 DNA reads TGTGCCAGCAGTTTATCGAGCGGGGGACTTGGCTACGAGCAGTACTTC.

On this clone: Other DNA sequences in this sample translate to the same CDR3. The V and J genes are TRBV4-3 and TRBJ1-5, with D tentatively TRBD1 (5 bases). V lost 1 base and J 5 bases, leaving 9 bases between the germline ends. The germline gives CDR1 LGHNA, CDR2 YSLEER. The CDR3 has 14 amino acids. In DNA form, the CDR3 reads TGCGCCAGCAGCCAAGTATGGGGGGATCAGCCCCAGCATTTT. Encoded protein: CASSQVWGDQPQHF.

The V call is TRBV19, the J call TRBJ2-7; 7 bases match TRBD2. V shed 1 base and J 0 bases; nucleotides not matched to a gene: 6. This CDR3 comprises 16 residues. Per germline, CDR1 LNHDA and CDR2 SQIVND (reference sequence). The CDR3 coding sequence is TGTGCCAGTAGTATAGTGTCGCTAGCGGCCTCCTACGAGCAGTACTTC. This sequence encodes CASSIVSLAASYEQYF.